The clone carrying this T cell receptor (beta chain) was seen a handful of times. Its matching antigen is unknown. The sample originates from a study of identifying expanded T cells in peripheral blood. Study-wide findings and caveats: Across healthy donors, higher total template counts meant significantly greater roughly 2-week count variance. Over approximately two and four weeks, about 17 and 20 clones changed, versus around 1.3 between replicates.

Clones were sequenced by immunoSEQ multiplex PCR, and TCRdb holds only the in-frame ones, with some missing. The data contain about 63,000 clones, under 85% of them singletons. Germline assignment: CDR1 SGHNT and CDR2 YENEEA. V lost 5 bases and J 8 bases, leaving 21 bases between the germline ends. The CDR3 sequence is 15 residues long. The clonotype comes from a person between 18 and 69 years old in good health. This chain uses TRBV11-3 with TRBJ1-2; TRBD1 might be the D (6 bases). The source material was blood. This CDR3 is CASSRDSGDSGGYTF. As DNA, the CDR3 is TGTGCCAGCAGCCGCGATTCAGGGGATTCGGGAGGCTACACCTTC. The whole variable domain, remainder taken from reference TRBV11-3 and TRBJ1-2, is EAGVVQSPRYKIIEKKQPVAFWCNPISGHNTLYWYLQNLGQGPELLIRYENEEAVDDSQLPKDRFSAERLKGVDSTLKIQPAELGDSAVYLCASSRDSGDSGGYTFGSGTRLTVV.